Following are 21 T cell receptor beta chains from one sample sequenced in a study of identical twins. TCRdb fed the 5' RACE reads into MiXCR, producing one record per CDR3 protein. There are some 440,000 distinct CDR3 sequences in the sample; 24% occur only once, and about 3% lies in the top ten. These data were likewise used in another study, on T cells expressing NK-cell markers.

Sequenced: CD4+ T cells sorted from blood. The receptors stem from a woman between 18 and 30 years old in good health.

The chain carries TRBV11-2 and TRBJ1-1; D possibly corresponds to TRBD1 (5 bases). Trimming removed 5 bases at V and 1 base at J, with 11 bases between. CDR3 length: 14 amino acids. The germline V gene has CDR1 SGHAT and CDR2 FQNNGV. The CDR3, as DNA: TGTGCCAGCAGCGCCCGACAGTCGAACACTGAAGCTTTCTTT. Protein sequence: CASSARQSNTEAFF.

In this sample, this clonotype turned up a few times. The chain has TRBV5-1 and TRBJ2-7; TRBD2 aligns across 9 bases. From germline, CDR1 is SGHRS and CDR2 YFSETQ. The V and J ends lost 4 bases and 2 bases, in that order; junction bases with no gene match: 7. CDR3 size: 15 residues. The CDR3 region has the DNA TGCGCCAGCAGCCCGAGACTAGCGGCCCCCTACGAGCAGTACTTC. It is translated as CASSPRLAAPYEQYF.

V gene TRBV20-1 combines with J gene TRBJ2-3; D gene unclear. V shed 7 bases and J shed 2 bases, with 10 bases lying between them. The germline gives CDR1 DFQATT, CDR2 SNEGSKA (reference sequence). CDR3 length: 12 residues. CDR3 sequence (DNA): TGCAGTGTGGTCCGAACCACAGATACGCAGTATTTT. Translated, it gives CSVVRTTDTQYF.

The V call is TRBV7-2, the J call TRBJ1-5; D ambiguous. In germline, CDR1 is SGHTA, CDR2 FQGNSA. Between the trimmed V and J ends, which lost 5 bases and 4 bases, there was a span of 9 bases. There are 13 residues in the CDR3. CDR3 protein: CASSPTYNQPQHF. The CDR3 nucleotides are TGTGCCAGCAGCCCCACGTATAATCAGCCCCAGCATTTT.

This clonotype showed up just a few times. The rearrangement uses TRBV15 and TRBJ2-6; D gene uncertain. CDR1 is LNHNV, CDR2 YYDKDF, per germline (reference sequence). The CDR3 contains 16 residues. Trimming shortened V by 4 bases and J by 4 bases, and 14 bases separated the two germline ends. CDR3 loop: CATSTRPGAGANVLTF. The CDR3 bases are TGTGCCACCAGCACTCGCCCAGGAGCCGGGGCCAACGTCCTGACTTTC.

This clonotype has a handful of counts. The V and J genes are TRBV7-2 and TRBJ2-1; D gene uncertain. V was cut by 2 bases and J by 0 bases, with 8 bases left in between. Germline lookup yields CDR1 SGHTA and CDR2 FQGNSA. The CDR3 runs to 15 residues. The CDR3 coding sequence is TGTGCCAGCAGCTTATATTCAAGCTCCTACAATGAGCAGTTCTTC. It encodes CASSLYSSSYNEQFF. The full variable domain, with the rest looked up from reference TRBV7-2 and TRBJ2-1, is GAGVSQSPSNKVTEKGKDVELRCDPISGHTALYWYRQSLGQGLEFLIYFQGNSAPDKSGLPSDRFSAERTGGSVSTLTIQRTQQEDSAVYLCASSLYSSSYNEQFFGPGTRLTVL.

The rearrangement links TRBV21-1 to TRBJ1-5; the table calls TRBD1, which could not be checked here. TRBV21-1 is a recognized pseudogene. The CDR3 runs to 17 residues. The CDR3 region is CASSKGPPGHSNQPQHF. CDR3 in DNA: TGTGCCAGCAGCAAAGGACCCCCCGGACATAGCAATCAGCCCCAGCATTTT.

The rearrangement joins TRBV20-1 to TRBJ2-1; D gene uncertain. Trimming pared 1 base from V and 7 bases from J, leaving 8 bases between. The CDR3 runs 12 residues. The germline CDR1 and CDR2 sequences are DFQATT and SNEGSKA (reference sequence). Written as DNA, the CDR3 is TGCAGTGCTAGAGTGCCCGGAAATGAGCAGTTCTTC. Translated: CSARVPGNEQFF.

V usage is TRBV9 and J usage is TRBJ2-7; TRBD2 matches at 13 bases. Germline CDR1 is SGDLS and CDR2 is YYNGEE. With V trimmed by 2 bases and J by 6 bases, 8 bases remained unmatched. The CDR3 has 16 amino acids. The CDR3: CASSVTSGGPGVEQYF. CDR3 DNA sequence: TGTGCCAGCAGCGTGACTAGCGGGGGGCCAGGGGTCGAGCAGTACTTC.

In its sample, this clonotype was seen a few times. The gene calls are TRBV18 and TRBJ2-3; no definite D call. Trimming stripped 5 bases from V and 5 bases from J, with 14 bases between. The CDR3 covers 14 residues. Germline lookup yields CDR1 KGHSH and CDR2 LQKENI. CDR3 amino acids: CASSEVAAGDTQYF. Here the CDR3 DNA reads TGTGCCAGCTCAGAGGTCGCGGCCGGAGATACGCAGTATTTT.

This chain uses TRBV20-1 with TRBJ2-5; D not resolved. The CDR3 covers 12 residues. Germline lookup yields CDR1 DFQATT and CDR2 SNEGSKA (reference sequence). Trimming took 3 bases from V and 5 from J, leaving 10 bases between them. Written as DNA, the CDR3 is TGCAGTGCTAGGGCCCCCGGGGAGACCCAGTACTTC. As protein: CSARAPGETQYF.

This clonotype was detected a few times. The chain uses TRBV6-5 and TRBJ1-5; no clear D gene. V lost 0 bases and J 4 bases, leaving 7 bases between the germline ends. The CDR3 loop spans 14 amino acids. Per germline, CDR1 MNHEY and CDR2 SVGAGI. CDR3 residues: CASSYSRGNQPQHF. In nucleotides, the CDR3 is TGTGCCAGCAGTTACTCTCGGGGAAATCAGCCCCAGCATTTT.

The V and J genes are TRBV18 and TRBJ2-1; TRBD1 agrees at 9 bases. Germline CDR1 and CDR2: KGHSH and LQKENI. The CDR3 spans 15 residues. With 7 bases clipped from V and 9 bases from J, the junction kept 13 bases outside the gene matches. The CDR3 protein is CASFLGGTGHREQFF. CDR3 DNA: TGTGCCAGCTTCCTCGGGGGGACAGGGCATCGTGAGCAGTTCTTC. Filled out from reference TRBV18 and TRBJ2-1, the complete variable domain reads NAGVMQNPRHLVRRRGQEARLRCSPMKGHSHVYWYRQLPEEGLKFMVYLQKENIIDESGMPKERFSAEFPKEGPSILRIQQVVRGDSAAYFCASFLGGTGHREQFFGPGTRLTVL.

The rearrangement joins TRBV2 to TRBJ2-1; TRBD2 matches at 8 bases. The germline gives CDR1 SNHLY, CDR2 FYNNEI. V lost 6 bases and J lost 5; bases outside the gene matches: 9. CDR3 length: 15 residues. The CDR3 nucleotides are TGTGCCAGCAGCCTCCTTAGCGGGACTCACAATGAGCAGTTCTTC. This sequence encodes CASSLLSGTHNEQFF.

The chain joins TRBV29-1 to TRBJ2-6; TRBD2 might be the D (5 bases). Per germline, CDR1 SQVTM and CDR2 ANQGSEA. The CDR3 runs 14 residues. V was trimmed by 7 bases and J by 1 base, leaving 11 bases between them. The CDR3 sequence is CSAEGGSGANVLTF. CDR3 DNA: TGCAGCGCCGAGGGTGGTTCTGGGGCCAACGTCCTGACTTTC.

The chain employs TRBV12-3 or TRBV12-4 and TRBJ2-5; 11 bases align to TRBD2. V was pared by 3 bases and J by 2 bases, with 14 bases of the junction left unmatched. The CDR3 totals 19 residues. The CDR3 DNA follows: TGTGCCAGCAGTTTCGGGTGGGGGACTAGCGGTCCCAAACAAGAGACCCAGTACTTC. This gives the protein CASSFGWGTSGPKQETQYF.

V gene TRBV12-3 or TRBV12-4 combines with J gene TRBJ2-1; D is possibly TRBD1 or TRBD2 (5 bases each). Trimming removed 3 bases at V and 5 bases at J, with 11 bases between. This CDR3 spans 14 amino acids. The CDR3 region is CASSFRDPHNEQFF. CDR3 coding DNA: TGTGCCAGCAGTTTCCGGGACCCACACAATGAGCAGTTCTTC.

The V and J genes are TRBV6-1 and TRBJ2-7; 7 bases align to TRBD2. CDR1 MNHNS and CDR2 SASEGT come from the germline V gene. Trimming took 5 bases from V and 2 from J; bases not matched to a gene: 6. This CDR3 is 14 amino acids long. This CDR3 reads CASSLGDYTYEQYF. The CDR3 DNA follows: TGTGCCAGCAGTCTGGGGGACTACACCTACGAGCAGTACTTC.

V is TRBV12-3 or TRBV12-4 and J is TRBJ2-5, with 7 bases lining up with TRBD2. The V and J ends lost 5 bases and 4 bases, in that order; junction bases with no gene match: 7. CDR3 length: 14 residues. CDR3 in amino acids: CASSREREGETQYF. DNA of the CDR3: TGTGCCAGCAGTCGGGAGAGGGAGGGAGAGACCCAGTACTTC.

The rearrangement uses TRBV6-1 and TRBJ2-7; D assignment may be TRBD1 or TRBD2 (6 bases each). V lost 8 bases to trimming and J lost 7 bases, with 18 bases between them. The CDR3 runs 13 residues. CDR1 is MNHNS, CDR2 SASEGT, per germline. The chain's CDR3 is CASASPGGREQYF. CDR3 bases: TGTGCCAGCGCCAGCCCCGGGGGCCGGGAGCAGTACTTC.

This clonotype came up a few times. This chain joins TRBV7-9 and TRBJ2-7, with 7 bases fitting TRBD1. The CDR3 spans 16 residues. Germline lookup yields CDR1 SEHNR and CDR2 FQNEAQ (reference sequence). J gave up 1 base and V 1 base, and 7 bases lay outside the gene matches. CDR3 in amino acids: CASSLVAGGRSYEQYF. Written as DNA, the CDR3 is TGTGCCAGCAGCTTAGTCGCAGGGGGTCGGTCCTACGAGCAGTACTTC.